This T cell receptor (beta chain) was obtained from a study of blood T cells in healthy people across ages. Investigators took 8.5 to 10 milliliters of peripheral blood from every donor. In its sample, this clonotype was seen a few times. Its antigen is undetermined. General study findings and limits: PBMCs that were unsorted prevented a conclusive naive versus antigen-experienced comparison. Naive T cell percentage by flow cytometry tracked strongly with beta diversity.

Trimming cost V 5 bases and J 3 bases; bases outside gene matches: 4. The CDR3 totals 14 residues. Germline V CDR1 and CDR2: SEHNR, FQNEAQ (reference sequence). Primers used in a second PCR of roughly 6 to 12 cycles were a sample-barcoded 5' primer and a J-beta primer mix. Each cDNA molecule carried a tag from a template-switch adaptor that contained 12 random nucleotides. TCRdb called the 5' RACE reads again in MiXCR, with one record for every CDR3 protein. Altogether around 2 million distinct CDR3 sequences are present, around 42% being singletons, with the ten largest covering under 25%. The chain recombines TRBV7-9 with TRBJ2-1; 7 bases are a match to TRBD1. Specimen: blood. The sequence was collected from a human donor in good health. The CDR3 loop is CASSPWTGYNEQFF. In DNA, the CDR3 is TGTGCCAGCAGCCCCTGGACAGGCTACAATGAGCAGTTCTTC.